The clone carrying this TCR beta chain was seen a handful of times. The data belong to a study of blood T cells in healthy people across ages. Study details: Template switching recovered approximately one barcoded beta molecule for every two T cells.

Together with a sample-barcoded 5' primer, a J-beta primer mix was included in a second PCR lasting about 6 to 11 cycles. Tagging of each cDNA molecule was performed by a template-switch adaptor with 12 random nucleotides. TCRdb re-called the 5' RACE reads with MiXCR, one entry per CDR3 protein. The table lists around 1,900,000 distinct CDR3 sequences, more than 35% of them singletons, with more than 20% in the top ten. The source is a human donor in good health. What was sequenced was blood.

The DNA for the CDR3 is TGTGCCAGCAGCCCACCCCCCGGGACAGGAAAGTTCTTC. Amino acids: CASSPPPGTGKFF. The gene calls are TRBV7-2 and TRBJ2-1; 8 bases align to TRBD1. V trimming: 5 bases; J trimming: 14 bases; junction bases outside the gene matches: 11. Looked up from germline, CDR1 is SGHTA and CDR2 is FQGNSA. The CDR3 has 13 amino acids.